Shown below are 10 T cell receptor beta chains from a single sample sequenced in a study of T-cell memory formation after mild COVID-19. MiXCR was run by TCRdb on the 5' RACE reads, yielding one entry per CDR3 protein. The sample lists roughly 580,000 distinct CDR3 sequences, more than 15% occurring once. Material: PBMCs or a T cell subset sorted from them (not recorded which). The receptors stem from an adult woman who had mild COVID-19 (a few samples of this study predate the infection). Cell type and time point are not known.

In its sample, this clonotype was seen a few times. The V and J genes are TRBV18 and TRBJ2-7; 9 bases align to TRBD1. Germline values: CDR1 KGHSH, CDR2 LQKENI. The V and J ends lost 1 base and 5 bases, in that order; junction bases with no gene match: 6. This CDR3 has 15 amino acids. The CDR3 DNA follows: TGTGCCAGCTCACCACAACAGGGGGCGCAGAACGAGCAGTACTTC. Amino acid sequence: CASSPQQGAQNEQYF. The whole variable domain, remainder taken from reference TRBV18 and TRBJ2-7, is NAGVMQNPRHLVRRRGQEARLRCSPMKGHSHVYWYRQLPEEGLKFMVYLQKENIIDESGMPKERFSAEFPKEGPSILRIQQVVRGDSAAYFCASSPQQGAQNEQYFGPGTRLTVT.

This clonotype was detected many times. The genes are TRBV11-2 and TRBJ2-2, with D hard to call. Trimming removed 6 bases at V and 6 bases at J, with 8 bases between. The germline V gene encodes CDR1 SGHAT and CDR2 FQNNGV. The CDR3 extends over 12 amino acids. The CDR3 sequence: CASRTLSGELFF. In DNA, the CDR3 is TGTGCCAGCAGAACTTTGTCCGGGGAGCTGTTTTTT. The full variable domain, with the rest looked up from reference TRBV11-2 and TRBJ2-2, is EAGVAQSPRYKIIEKRQSVAFWCNPISGHATLYWYQQILGQGPKLLIQFQNNGVVDDSQLPKDRFSAERLKGVDSTLKIQPAKLEDSAVYLCASRTLSGELFFGEGSRLTVL.

This clonotype turned up a few times. The rearrangement joins TRBV15 to TRBJ1-1; D call uncertain. Germline V gene sequence: CDR1 LNHNV, CDR2 YYDKDF (reference sequence). This CDR3 contains 15 residues. V was cut by 1 base and J by 1 base, with 10 bases left in between. CDR3 nucleotides: TGTGCCACCAGCAGAGCGTCCATTGCGAACACTGAAGCTTTCTTT. It is translated as CATSRASIANTEAFF.

This clonotype has just a few counts. This sequence joins TRBV5-6 and TRBJ1-2; D gene unclear. V lost 1 base, J lost 2 bases, and 9 bases lay in between. This CDR3 has 14 residues. Germline CDR1 reads SGHDT; CDR2 reads YYEEEE. This CDR3 is CASSLSQRNYGYTF. For the CDR3, the DNA is TGTGCCAGCAGCTTGTCGCAGAGAAACTATGGCTACACCTTC.

The chain combines TRBV3-1 with TRBJ2-7; 9 nucleotides agree with TRBD1. V trimming: 4 bases; J trimming: 2 bases; junction bases outside the gene matches: 6. Germline loops: CDR1 LGHDT, CDR2 YNNKEL (reference sequence). The CDR3 is 15 amino acids. CDR3 residues: CASSRSGTGPYEQYF. CDR3 in DNA: TGTGCCAGCAGCCGCTCCGGGACAGGGCCCTACGAGCAGTACTTC.

V and J are TRBV29-1 and TRBJ2-6; D gene ambiguous. Germline V lookup: CDR1 SQVTM, CDR2 ANQGSEA. Trimming cost V 6 bases and J 0 bases, with 9 bases left between them. This CDR3 contains 14 residues. In nucleotides, the CDR3 is TGCAGCGTCGCCGAGAGCTCTGGGGCCAACGTCCTGACTTTC. The encoded protein is CSVAESSGANVLTF.

In its sample, this clonotype was seen a few times. This rearrangement joins TRBV2 to TRBJ1-1; D gene uncertain. This CDR3 is built from 13 residues. CDR1 and CDR2 (germline): SNHLY, FYNNEI. V was trimmed by 6 bases and J by 10 bases, leaving 18 bases between them. In DNA form, the CDR3 reads TGTGCCAGCAGCGAGATGTCTCTATTTTCAGCTTTCTTT. As protein: CASSEMSLFSAFF.

The table lists this clonotype with a few counts. This chain links TRBV20-1 with TRBJ2-1, with D unclear. Germline values: CDR1 DFQATT, CDR2 SNEGSKA (reference sequence). This CDR3 comprises 11 residues. V lost 4 bases to trimming and J lost 10 bases, with 11 bases between them. The CDR3 region is CSATVDPEQFF. The CDR3, as DNA: TGCAGTGCTACTGTTGACCCAGAGCAGTTCTTC.

This clonotype was counted at least ten times. The rearrangement joins TRBV12-3 or TRBV12-4 to TRBJ2-7; the D gene is possibly TRBD1 (6 bases). The ends were cut back, 6 bases at V and 0 bases at J, with 9 bases in the middle. The CDR3 is 13 residues long. The CDR3 is CASRGQSSYEQYF. The CDR3 DNA reads as TGTGCCAGCAGGGGACAAAGCTCCTACGAGCAGTACTTC.

This clonotype was recorded at least ten times. The V and J genes are TRBV7-9 and TRBJ1-5; D may be TRBD1 (5 bases). V was trimmed by 4 bases and J by 7 bases, leaving 8 bases between them. The CDR3 extends over 12 amino acids. Germline CDR1 SEHNR, CDR2 FQNEAQ (reference sequence). CDR3 region: CASSSGGQPQHF. Written as DNA, the CDR3 is TGTGCCAGCAGCTCGGGGGGGCAGCCCCAGCATTTT.